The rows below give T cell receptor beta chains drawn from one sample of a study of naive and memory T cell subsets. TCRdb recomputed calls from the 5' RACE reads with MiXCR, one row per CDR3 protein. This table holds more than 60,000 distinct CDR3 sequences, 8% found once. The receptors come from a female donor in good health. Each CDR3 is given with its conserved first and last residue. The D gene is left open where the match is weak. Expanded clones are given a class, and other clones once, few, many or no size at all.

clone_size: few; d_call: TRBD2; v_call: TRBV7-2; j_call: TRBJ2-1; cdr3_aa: CASSLDGGVNNEQFF; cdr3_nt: TGTGCCAGCAGCTTAGACGGGGGGGTAAACAATGAGCAGTTCTTC
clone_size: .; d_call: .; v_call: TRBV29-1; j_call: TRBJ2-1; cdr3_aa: CSVGDLHEQFF; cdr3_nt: TGCAGCGTCGGGGACCTCCATGAGCAGTTCTTC
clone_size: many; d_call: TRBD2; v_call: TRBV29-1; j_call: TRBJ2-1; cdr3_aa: CSVESGSSYNEQFF; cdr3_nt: TGCAGCGTTGAAAGCGGGAGCTCCTACAATGAGCAGTTCTTC
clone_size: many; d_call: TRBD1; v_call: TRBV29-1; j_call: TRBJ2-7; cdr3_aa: CSARDRGTYEQYF; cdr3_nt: TGCAGCGCCCGTGACAGGGGGACGTACGAGCAGTACTTC
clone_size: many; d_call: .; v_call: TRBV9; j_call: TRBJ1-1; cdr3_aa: CASSGMTGPNTEAFF; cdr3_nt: TGTGCCAGCAGCGGGATGACAGGACCGAACACTGAAGCTTTCTTT
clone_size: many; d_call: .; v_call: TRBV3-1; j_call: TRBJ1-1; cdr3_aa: CASSPPQPTEAFF; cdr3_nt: TGTGCCAGCAGCCCGCCGCAGCCCACTGAAGCTTTCTTT
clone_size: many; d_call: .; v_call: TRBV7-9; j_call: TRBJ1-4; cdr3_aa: CASSLLEGLGEKLFF; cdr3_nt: TGTGCCAGCAGCTTACTCGAGGGCCTAGGTGAAAAACTGTTTTTT
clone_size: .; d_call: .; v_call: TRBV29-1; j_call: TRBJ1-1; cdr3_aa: CSVRDTWNTEAFF; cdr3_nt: TGCAGCGTTCGGGACACATGGAACACTGAAGCTTTCTTT
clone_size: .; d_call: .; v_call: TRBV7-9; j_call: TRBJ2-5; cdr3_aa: CASSRDRLETQYF; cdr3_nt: TGTGCCAGCAGCCGGGACCGCCTAGAGACCCAGTACTTC
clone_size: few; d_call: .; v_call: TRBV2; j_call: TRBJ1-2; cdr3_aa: CASSPQGGYTF; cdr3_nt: TGTGCCAGCAGTCCCCAGGGGGGCTACACCTTC
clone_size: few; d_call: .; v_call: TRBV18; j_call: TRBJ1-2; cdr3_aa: CASSKQESNYGYTF; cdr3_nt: TGTGCCAGCTCAAAACAGGAGTCTAACTATGGCTACACCTTC
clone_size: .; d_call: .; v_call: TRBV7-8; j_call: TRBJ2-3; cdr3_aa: CASSRGWAGERTDTQYF; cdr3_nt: TGTGCCAGCAGCCGAGGATGGGCAGGGGAGAGGACAGATACGCAGTATTTT
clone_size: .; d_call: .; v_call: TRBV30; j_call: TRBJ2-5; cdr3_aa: CAWSVGAKETQYF; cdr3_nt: TGTGCCTGGAGTGTGGGGGCCAAAGAGACCCAGTACTTC
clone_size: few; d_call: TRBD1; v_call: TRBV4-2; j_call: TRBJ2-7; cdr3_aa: CASSPGTGRYEQYF; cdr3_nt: TGTGCCAGCAGCCCCGGGACAGGGCGGTACGAGCAGTACTTC
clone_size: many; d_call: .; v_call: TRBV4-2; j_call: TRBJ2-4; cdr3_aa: CASSQDLEPNIQYF; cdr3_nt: TGTGCCAGCAGCCAAGATCTCGAGCCAAACATTCAGTACTTC
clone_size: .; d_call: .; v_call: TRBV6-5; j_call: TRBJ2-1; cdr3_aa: CASSAGTDYNEQFF; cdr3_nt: TGTGCCAGCAGTGCGGGCACGGACTACAATGAGCAGTTCTTC
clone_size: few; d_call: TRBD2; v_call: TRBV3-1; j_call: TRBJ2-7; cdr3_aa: CASSQLVASGSNEQYF; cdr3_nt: TGTGCCAGCAGCCAGTTGGTGGCTAGCGGGAGCAACGAGCAGTACTTC
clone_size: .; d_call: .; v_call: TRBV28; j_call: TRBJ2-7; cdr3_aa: CASTLDGSYEQYF; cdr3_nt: TGTGCCAGCACCCTCGATGGGAGCTACGAGCAGTACTTC
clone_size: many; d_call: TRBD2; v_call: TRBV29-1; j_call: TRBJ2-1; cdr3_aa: CSASLAEHYNEQFF; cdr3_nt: TGCAGCGCCTCCCTAGCGGAGCATTACAATGAGCAGTTCTTC
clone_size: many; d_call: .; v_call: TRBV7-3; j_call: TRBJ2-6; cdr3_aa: CASSLAALPSGANVLTF; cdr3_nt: TGTGCCAGCAGCTTAGCGGCCTTGCCCTCTGGGGCCAACGTCCTGACTTTC
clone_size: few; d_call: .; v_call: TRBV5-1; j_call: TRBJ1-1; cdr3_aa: CASSIPLETEAFF; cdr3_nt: TGCGCCAGCAGCATCCCCCTTGAAACTGAAGCTTTCTTT
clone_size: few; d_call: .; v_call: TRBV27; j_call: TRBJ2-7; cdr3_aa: CASSPTRLGARYEQYF; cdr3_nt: TGTGCCAGCAGTCCGACTCGGCTTGGGGCGCGCTACGAGCAGTACTTC
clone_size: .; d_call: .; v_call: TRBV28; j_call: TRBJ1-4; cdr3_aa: CASSLLATNEKLFF; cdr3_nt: TGTGCCAGCAGCCTGCTTGCAACTAATGAAAAACTGTTTTTT
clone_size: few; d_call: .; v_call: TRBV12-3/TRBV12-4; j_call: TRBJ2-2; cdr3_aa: CASIERTGELFF; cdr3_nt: TGTGCCAGCATTGAACGCACCGGGGAGCTGTTTTTT
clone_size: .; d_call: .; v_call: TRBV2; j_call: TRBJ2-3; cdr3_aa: CASSEALGGQGDTQYF; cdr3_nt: TGTGCCAGCAGTGAAGCGCTTGGGGGGCAGGGAGATACGCAGTATTTT
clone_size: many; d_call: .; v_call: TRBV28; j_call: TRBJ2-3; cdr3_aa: CASTPEVEGGTDTQYF; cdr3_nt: TGTGCCAGCACCCCGGAAGTAGAGGGGGGCACAGATACGCAGTATTTT
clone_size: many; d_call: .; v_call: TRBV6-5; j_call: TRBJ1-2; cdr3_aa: CASSPTGARGYTF; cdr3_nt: TGTGCCAGCAGTCCCACGGGGGCGCGGGGCTACACCTTC
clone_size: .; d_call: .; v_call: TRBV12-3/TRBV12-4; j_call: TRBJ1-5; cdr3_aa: CASSPAGLVNQPQHF; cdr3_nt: TGTGCCAGCAGTCCAGCGGGGCTGGTCAATCAGCCCCAGCATTTT
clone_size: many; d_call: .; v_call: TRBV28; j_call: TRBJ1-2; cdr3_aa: CASSLQGYGYTF; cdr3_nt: TGTGCCAGCAGTTTACAGGGCTATGGCTACACCTTC
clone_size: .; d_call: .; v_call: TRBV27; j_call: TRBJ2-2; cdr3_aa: CASSFGPNTGELFF; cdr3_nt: TGTGCCAGCAGTTTCGGGCCGAACACCGGGGAGCTGTTTTTT
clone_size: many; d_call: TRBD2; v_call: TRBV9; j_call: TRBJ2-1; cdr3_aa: CASSARPSGRSYLYNEQFF; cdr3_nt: TGTGCCAGCAGCGCCCGTCCCAGCGGGAGATCCTATCTCTACAATGAGCAGTTCTTC
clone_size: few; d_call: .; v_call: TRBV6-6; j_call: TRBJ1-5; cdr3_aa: CASSYPRDTDSNQPQHF; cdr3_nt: TGTGCCAGCAGTTACCCCCGGGACACCGATAGCAATCAGCCCCAGCATTTT
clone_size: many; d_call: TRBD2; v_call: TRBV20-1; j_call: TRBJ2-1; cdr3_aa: CSARDVSGGYNSYNEQFF; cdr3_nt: TGCAGTGCTAGAGATGTAAGCGGGGGGTACAACTCCTACAATGAGCAGTTCTTC
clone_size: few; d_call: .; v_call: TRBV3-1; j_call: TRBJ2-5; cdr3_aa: CASSREAGGAETQYF; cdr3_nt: TGTGCCAGCAGCCGGGAGGCTGGGGGAGCAGAGACCCAGTACTTC
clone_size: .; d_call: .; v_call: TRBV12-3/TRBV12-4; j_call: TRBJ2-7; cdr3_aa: CASTLRGEQYF; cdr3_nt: TGTGCCAGCACATTAAGGGGAGAGCAGTACTTC
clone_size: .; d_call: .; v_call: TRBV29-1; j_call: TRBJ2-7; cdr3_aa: CSVASGYEQYF; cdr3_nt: TGCAGCGTCGCCAGTGGGTACGAGCAGTACTTC
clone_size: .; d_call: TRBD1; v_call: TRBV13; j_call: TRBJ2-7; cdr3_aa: CASSPKTGLSEQYF; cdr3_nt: TGTGCCAGCAGCCCTAAGACAGGGTTGAGCGAGCAGTACTTC
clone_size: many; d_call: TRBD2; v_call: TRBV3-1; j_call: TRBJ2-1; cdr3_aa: CASSPGLAGGPRQFF; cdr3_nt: TGTGCCAGCAGCCCTGGACTAGCGGGGGGGCCGAGGCAGTTCTTC
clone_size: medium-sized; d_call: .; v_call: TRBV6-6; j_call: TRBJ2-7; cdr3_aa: CASSPSHGDEQYF; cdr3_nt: TGTGCCAGCAGCCCGTCTCATGGGGACGAGCAGTACTTC
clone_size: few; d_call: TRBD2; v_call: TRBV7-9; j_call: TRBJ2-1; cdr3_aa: CASSPRGVHYNEQFF; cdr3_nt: TGTGCCAGCAGCCCACGGGGGGTGCACTACAATGAGCAGTTCTTC
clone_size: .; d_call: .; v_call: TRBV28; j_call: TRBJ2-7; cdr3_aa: CASSLLPSSYEQYF; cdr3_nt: TGTGCCAGCAGTTTATTGCCTAGCTCCTACGAGCAGTACTTC
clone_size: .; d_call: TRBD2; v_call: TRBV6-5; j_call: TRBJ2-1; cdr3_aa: CASSPTSGTYNEQFF; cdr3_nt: TGTGCCAGCAGTCCAACTAGCGGAACGTACAATGAGCAGTTCTTC
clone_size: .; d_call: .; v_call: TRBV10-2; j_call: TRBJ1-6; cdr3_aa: CASSELWERMGSPLHF; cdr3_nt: TGCGCCAGCAGTGAGTTGTGGGAACGGATGGGTTCACCCCTCCACTTT
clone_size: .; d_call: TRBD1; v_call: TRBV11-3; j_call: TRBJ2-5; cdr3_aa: CASSGQGVSETQYF; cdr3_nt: TGTGCCAGCAGCGGACAGGGGGTATCGGAGACCCAGTACTTC
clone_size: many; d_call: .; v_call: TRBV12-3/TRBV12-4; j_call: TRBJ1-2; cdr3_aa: CASSPSRASYGYTF; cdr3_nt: TGTGCCAGCAGTCCATCACGTGCTTCCTATGGCTACACCTTC
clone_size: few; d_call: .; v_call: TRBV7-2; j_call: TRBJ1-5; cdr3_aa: CASSPTGTNQPQHF; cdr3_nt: TGTGCCAGCAGCCCGACAGGAACCAATCAGCCCCAGCATTTT
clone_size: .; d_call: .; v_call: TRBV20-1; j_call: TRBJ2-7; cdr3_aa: CSASAGYEQYF; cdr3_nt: TGCAGTGCTAGTGCAGGGTACGAGCAGTACTTC
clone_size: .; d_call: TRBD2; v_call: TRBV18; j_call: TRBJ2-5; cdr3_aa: CASSPGRAETQYF; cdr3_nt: TGTGCCAGCTCACCAGGGAGGGCAGAGACCCAGTACTTC
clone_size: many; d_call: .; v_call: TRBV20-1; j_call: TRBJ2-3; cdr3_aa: CSASARETADTQYF; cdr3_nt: TGCAGTGCTAGCGCCAGGGAAACGGCAGATACGCAGTATTTT
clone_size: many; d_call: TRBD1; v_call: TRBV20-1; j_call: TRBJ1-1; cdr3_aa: CSARTGGGDTEAFF; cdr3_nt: TGCAGTGCTAGGACAGGGGGGGGTGACACTGAAGCTTTCTTT
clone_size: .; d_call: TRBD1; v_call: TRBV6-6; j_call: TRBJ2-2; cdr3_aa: CASTEAQGGPGELFF; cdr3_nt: TGTGCCAGCACCGAAGCACAGGGGGGTCCCGGGGAGCTGTTTTTT
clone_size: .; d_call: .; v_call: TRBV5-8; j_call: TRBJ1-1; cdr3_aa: CASSTEVRGLNTEAFF; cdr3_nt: TGTGCCAGCAGCACTGAAGTCAGGGGACTGAACACTGAAGCTTTCTTT